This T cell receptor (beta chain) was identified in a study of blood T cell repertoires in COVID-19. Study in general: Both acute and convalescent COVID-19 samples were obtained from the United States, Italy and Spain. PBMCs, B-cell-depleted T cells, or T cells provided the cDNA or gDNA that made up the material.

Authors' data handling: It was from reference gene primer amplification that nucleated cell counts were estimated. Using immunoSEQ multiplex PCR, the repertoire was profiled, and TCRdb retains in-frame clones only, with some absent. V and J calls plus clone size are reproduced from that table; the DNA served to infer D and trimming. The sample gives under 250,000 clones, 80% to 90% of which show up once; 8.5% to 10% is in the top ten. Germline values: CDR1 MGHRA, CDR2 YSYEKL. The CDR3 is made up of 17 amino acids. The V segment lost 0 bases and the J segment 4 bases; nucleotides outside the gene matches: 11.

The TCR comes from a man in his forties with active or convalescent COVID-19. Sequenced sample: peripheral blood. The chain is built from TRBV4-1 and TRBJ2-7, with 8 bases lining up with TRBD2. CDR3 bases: TGCGCCAGCAGCCAAGATCGGGCAACCGGGACTAGATACGAGCAGTACTTC. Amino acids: CASSQDRATGTRYEQYF.